These T cell receptor beta chains were read from a single sample in a study of cytomegalovirus exposure and HLA in healthy donors. Sequenced by immunoSEQ multiplex PCR; TCRdb stores in-frame clones only, minus some. The data hold around 180,000 clones, with roughly 80% observed a single time. What was sequenced was PBMCs. These receptors all stem from a woman aged 45 to 65 in good health and CMV-seronegative. The CDR3 runs from the conserved cysteine through the conserved F or W. D genes are given only for firm matches. Some rows have no size entry. The others give once, few or many, or a class for an expanded clone.

v_gene: TRBV18; d_gene: TRBD1; j_gene: TRBJ2-7; abundance: -; CDR3aa: CASSPKYSGTGSYEQYF; CDR3nt: TGTGCCAGCTCACCAAAGTATTCCGGGACAGGCTCCTACGAGCAGTACTTC
v_gene: TRBV11-2; d_gene: TRBD2; j_gene: TRBJ2-7; abundance: -; CDR3aa: CASSSPGVAGVYEQYF; CDR3nt: TGTGCCAGCAGCTCCCCGGGGGTGGCGGGAGTGTACGAGCAGTACTTC
v_gene: TRBV20-1; d_gene: -; j_gene: TRBJ2-1; abundance: -; CDR3aa: CSARERSRQFF; CDR3nt: TGCAGTGCTAGAGAACGGAGCAGGCAGTTCTTC
v_gene: TRBV29-1; d_gene: TRBD2; j_gene: TRBJ2-1; abundance: -; CDR3aa: CSVGKLAGSPNEQFF; CDR3nt: TGCAGCGTTGGTAAACTAGCGGGGAGCCCCAATGAGCAGTTCTTC
v_gene: TRBV11-2; d_gene: TRBD1; j_gene: TRBJ1-5; abundance: -; CDR3aa: CASSPGTGSNQPQHF; CDR3nt: TGTGCCAGCAGCCCCGGGACAGGGAGCAATCAGCCCCAGCATTTT
v_gene: TRBV11-1; d_gene: -; j_gene: TRBJ2-7; abundance: -; CDR3aa: CASSRTGIRYEQYF; CDR3nt: TGTGCCAGCAGCCGTACAGGGATCAGGTACGAGCAGTACTTC
v_gene: TRBV18; d_gene: -; j_gene: TRBJ2-3; abundance: -; CDR3aa: CASSPLDSHTDTQYF; CDR3nt: TGTGCCAGCTCACCATTGGACAGTCACACAGATACGCAGTATTTT
v_gene: TRBV6-1; d_gene: -; j_gene: TRBJ1-5; abundance: -; CDR3aa: CASSVIGNQPQHF; CDR3nt: TGTGCCAGCAGTGTAATTGGCAATCAGCCCCAGCATTTT
v_gene: TRBV27; d_gene: TRBD2; j_gene: TRBJ2-3; abundance: -; CDR3aa: CASSSSGAGPDTQYF; CDR3nt: TGTGCCAGCAGTTCTAGCGGGGCGGGGCCAGATACGCAGTATTTT
v_gene: TRBV18; d_gene: -; j_gene: TRBJ2-1; abundance: -; CDR3aa: CASSPPSVASYNEQFF; CDR3nt: TGTGCCAGCTCACCACCCAGCGTAGCCTCCTACAATGAGCAGTTCTTC
v_gene: TRBV28; d_gene: -; j_gene: TRBJ1-2; abundance: -; CDR3aa: CASRSQGQSGSNYGYTF; CDR3nt: TGTGCCAGCAGATCTCAAGGACAGTCTGGATCTAACTATGGCTACACCTTC
v_gene: TRBV7-9; d_gene: -; j_gene: TRBJ2-6; abundance: -; CDR3aa: CASSSVTTSGANVLTF; CDR3nt: TGTGCCAGCAGCTCCGTGACTACGTCTGGGGCCAACGTCCTGACTTTC
v_gene: TRBV10-3; d_gene: TRBD2; j_gene: TRBJ2-3; abundance: -; CDR3aa: CAISDVSGGTDTQYF; CDR3nt: TGTGCCATCAGTGATGTTAGCGGGGGCACAGATACGCAGTATTTT
v_gene: TRBV6-5; d_gene: -; j_gene: TRBJ1-4; abundance: -; CDR3aa: CATTPTTTNEKLFF; CDR3nt: TGTGCCACCACCCCAACAACAACTAATGAAAAACTGTTTTTT
v_gene: TRBV13; d_gene: TRBD1; j_gene: TRBJ2-3; abundance: -; CDR3aa: CASTEFLGGGHTDTQYF; CDR3nt: TGTGCCAGCACGGAGTTTTTAGGGGGCGGCCACACAGATACGCAGTATTTT
v_gene: TRBV28; d_gene: -; j_gene: TRBJ1-5; abundance: -; CDR3aa: CASSPIPSSGRPRAQHF; CDR3nt: TGTGCCAGCAGTCCGATACCCAGCTCCGGACGGCCCAGGGCCCAGCATTTT
v_gene: TRBV28; d_gene: TRBD2; j_gene: TRBJ2-7; abundance: once; CDR3aa: CASSFAGGGSYEQYF; CDR3nt: TGTGCCAGCAGTTTTGCGGGAGGAGGCTCCTACGAGCAGTACTTC
v_gene: TRBV19; d_gene: TRBD1; j_gene: TRBJ1-5; abundance: -; CDR3aa: CASSIDGTGGQPQHF; CDR3nt: TGTGCCAGTAGTATAGATGGGACAGGGGGACAGCCCCAGCATTTT
v_gene: TRBV14; d_gene: TRBD2; j_gene: TRBJ2-7; abundance: -; CDR3aa: CASSQALLAGGEQYF; CDR3nt: TGTGCCAGCAGCCAAGCCTTACTAGCGGGAGGGGAGCAGTACTTC
v_gene: TRBV4-3; d_gene: -; j_gene: TRBJ1-1; abundance: few; CDR3aa: CASSQDRTEGPNTEAFF; CDR3nt: TGCGCCAGCAGCCAAGATCGAACCGAGGGCCCTAACACTGAAGCTTTCTTT
v_gene: TRBV29-1; d_gene: TRBD1; j_gene: TRBJ2-7; abundance: -; CDR3aa: CSAGQTYEQYF; CDR3nt: TGCAGCGCGGGACAGACCTACGAGCAGTACTTC
v_gene: TRBV7-7; d_gene: TRBD2; j_gene: TRBJ2-1; abundance: -; CDR3aa: CASSILAGALNEQFF; CDR3nt: TGTGCTAGCAGCATACTAGCGGGAGCGCTCAATGAGCAGTTCTTC
v_gene: TRBV9; d_gene: -; j_gene: TRBJ2-3; abundance: -; CDR3aa: CASSDGNTDTQYF; CDR3nt: TGTGCCAGCAGCGACGGGAACACAGATACGCAGTATTTT
v_gene: TRBV5-1; d_gene: -; j_gene: TRBJ1-1; abundance: -; CDR3aa: CASSVGKDTEAFF; CDR3nt: TGCGCCAGCAGTGTCGGGAAGGACACTGAAGCTTTCTTT
v_gene: TRBV7-6; d_gene: -; j_gene: TRBJ2-2; abundance: -; CDR3aa: CASSRNSNQRGELFF; CDR3nt: TGTGCCAGCAGCCGAAATAGTAACCAACGCGGGGAGCTGTTTTTT
v_gene: TRBV6-6; d_gene: -; j_gene: TRBJ1-4; abundance: -; CDR3aa: CASSYSDRTNEKLFF; CDR3nt: TGTGCCAGCAGTTACTCGGACAGAACAAATGAAAAACTGTTTTTT
v_gene: TRBV5-1; d_gene: -; j_gene: TRBJ2-6; abundance: once; CDR3aa: CASSPLGDFGANVLTF; CDR3nt: TGCGCCAGCAGCCCATTAGGTGACTTTGGGGCCAACGTCCTGACTTTC